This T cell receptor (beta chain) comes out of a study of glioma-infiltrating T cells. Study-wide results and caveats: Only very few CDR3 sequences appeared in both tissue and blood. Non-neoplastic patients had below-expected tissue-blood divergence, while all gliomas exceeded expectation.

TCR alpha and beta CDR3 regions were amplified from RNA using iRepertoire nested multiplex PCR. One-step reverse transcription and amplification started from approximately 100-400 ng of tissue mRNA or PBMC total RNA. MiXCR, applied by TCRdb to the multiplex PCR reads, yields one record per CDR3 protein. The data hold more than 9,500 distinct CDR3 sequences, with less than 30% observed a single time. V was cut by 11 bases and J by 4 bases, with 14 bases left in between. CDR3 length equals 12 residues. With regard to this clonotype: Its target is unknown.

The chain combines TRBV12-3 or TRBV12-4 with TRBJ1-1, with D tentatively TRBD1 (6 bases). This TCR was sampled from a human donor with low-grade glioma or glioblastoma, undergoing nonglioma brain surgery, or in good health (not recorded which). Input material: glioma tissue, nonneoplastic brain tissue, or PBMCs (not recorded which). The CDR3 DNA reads TGTGCCGGCTCCAGGACAGTCACTGAAGCTTTCTTT. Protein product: CAGSRTVTEAFF.